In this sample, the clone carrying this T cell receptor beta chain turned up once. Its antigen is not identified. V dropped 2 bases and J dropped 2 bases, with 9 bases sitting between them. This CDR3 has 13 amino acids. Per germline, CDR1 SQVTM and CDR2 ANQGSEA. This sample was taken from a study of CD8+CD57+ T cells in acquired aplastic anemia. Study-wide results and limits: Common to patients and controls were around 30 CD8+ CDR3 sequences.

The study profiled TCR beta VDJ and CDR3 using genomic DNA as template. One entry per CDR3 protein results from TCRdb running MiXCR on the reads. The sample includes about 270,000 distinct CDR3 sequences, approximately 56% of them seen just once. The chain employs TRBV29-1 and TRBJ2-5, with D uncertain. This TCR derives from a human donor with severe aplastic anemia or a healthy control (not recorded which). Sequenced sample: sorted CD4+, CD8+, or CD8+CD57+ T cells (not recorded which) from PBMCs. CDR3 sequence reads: CSVEPDQQETQYF. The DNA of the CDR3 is TGCAGCGTTGAACCCGATCAGCAAGAGACCCAGTACTTC.